A single sample gave rise to the 9 T cell receptor beta chains below, sequenced in a study of shared clonotypes between healthy human individuals. Sequencing used immunoSEQ multiplex PCR; TCRdb keeps in-frame clones, though not all of them. Found here are over a million clones, 75% to 80% of them singletons; the top ten hold around 0.61%. The sample was memory CD4+ T cells from PBMCs. The subset denotes: CD45RA-negative fraction. These TCRs come from a man between 18 and 29 years old in good health. Some clones in this sample may be carry-over from other donors' samples.

This chain joins TRBV6-1 and TRBJ1-2; D not certain. The CDR3 is 14 amino acids. V was clipped by 4 bases and J by 4 bases, with 13 bases between them. Germline assignment: CDR1 MNHNS and CDR2 SASEGT. The CDR3 region has the DNA TGTGCCAGCAGTGGGACGGCGGGAACCTATGGCTACACCTTC. It translates to CASSGTAGTYGYTF.

This clone was recorded only once. This sample includes further DNA sequences coding for the same CDR3. The V gene is TRBV18, the J gene TRBJ1-1, with D unresolved. Germline-derived CDR1 and CDR2 are KGHSH and LQKENI. V lost 3 bases, J lost 1 base, and 6 bases lay in between. The CDR3 length is 13 residues. DNA for the CDR3: TGTGCCAGCTCACCGGGCCCGAACACTGAAGCTTTCTTT. Its protein is CASSPGPNTEAFF.

This chain joins TRBV4-2 and TRBJ2-7, with TRBD2 as a possible D gene (7 bases). Trimming removed 1 base at V and 3 bases at J, with 13 bases between. CDR1 LGHNA and CDR2 YNFKEQ come from the germline V gene. The CDR3 has 15 amino acids. The CDR3 reads CASSQGGRESYEQYF. In nucleotides, the CDR3 is TGTGCCAGCAGCCAAGGGGGGCGGGAGAGCTACGAGCAGTACTTC.

This chain joins TRBV6-6 and TRBJ2-7; 13 positions agree with TRBD2. Trimming took 6 bases from V and 1 from J; bases not matched to a gene: 6. The germline gives CDR1 MNHNY, CDR2 SVGAGI (reference sequence). This CDR3 comprises 16 residues. The CDR3: CASSRTSGRPSYEQYF. The CDR3 nucleotides are TGTGCCAGCAGCCGGACTAGCGGGAGACCGTCCTACGAGCAGTACTTC.

This clone came up once. Here the CDR3 reads CASSMSGGLTEAFF. Written as DNA, the CDR3 is TGTGCCAGTAGTATGTCTGGGGGCCTGACTGAAGCTTTCTTT. The chain couples TRBV19 to TRBJ1-1; a possible D gene is TRBD1 (6 bases). The CDR3 is 14 residues long. Germline V gene data show CDR1 as LNHDA and CDR2 as SQIVND (reference sequence). The ends were cut back, 3 bases at V and 5 bases at J, with 13 bases in the middle.

The chain uses TRBV5-1 and TRBJ2-1; 7 bases line up with TRBD1. This CDR3 comprises 15 residues. CDR1 and CDR2 (germline): SGHRS, YFSETQ. With 3 bases clipped from V and 4 bases from J, the junction kept 7 bases outside the gene matches. The CDR3 region has the DNA TGCGCCAGCAGCTCCAGGGGGATAGAGTACAATGAGCAGTTCTTC. Translated: CASSSRGIEYNEQFF.

This clone has only one observation. The chain has TRBV10-3 and TRBJ2-3; 8 nucleotides align to TRBD1. CDR1 and CDR2 from the germline V gene are ENHRY and SYGVKD. The J segment lost 3 bases and the V segment lost 6 bases, leaving 5 bases of the junction unmatched. This CDR3 region has 14 residues. CDR3 in DNA: TGTGCCATCAGCGCGACAGGGGAGACAGATACGCAGTATTTT. This sequence encodes CAISATGETDTQYF.

Written as DNA, the CDR3 is TGTGCCAGCAGCCGACAGGTCTCGGACACCGGGGAGCTGTTTTTT. Residues: CASSRQVSDTGELFF. V gene TRBV5-4 combines with J gene TRBJ2-2, with D maybe TRBD1 (6 bases). The CDR3 spans 15 residues. Trimming stripped 4 bases from V and 3 bases from J, with 13 bases between. Per germline, CDR1 SGHNT and CDR2 YYREEE (reference sequence).

The rearrangement uses TRBV5-4 and TRBJ2-3; D might be TRBD1 or TRBD2, each matching 6 bases. The CDR3 extends over 16 amino acids. Deletions cut 4 bases from V and 3 bases from J, with 18 bases between. The V gene's germline CDR1 is SGHNT and CDR2 YYREEE (reference sequence). The CDR3 nucleotides are TGTGCCAGCAGCCCCCCGGGGGCGTCTCATACAGATACGCAGTATTTT. As protein: CASSPPGASHTDTQYF.